The rows below give T cell receptor beta chains drawn from one sample of a study of CD8 T cells in Susac syndrome. Using its own MiXCR run on the immunoSEQ multiplex PCR reads, TCRdb lists one record per CDR3 protein. The sample lists about 210,000 distinct CDR3 sequences, roughly 96% occurring once. The sample was CD4+ T cells from PBMCs. These receptors came from a human donor with multiple sclerosis. The CDR3 runs from the conserved cysteine through the conserved F or W. D genes are given only for firm matches. The size field is filled for only some rows; it gives once, few, many or a size class.

length	J	V	size	D	CDR3	DNA
15	TRBJ1-2	TRBV9	once	.	CASSVVGTSSYGYTF	TGTGCCAGCAGCGTAGTGGGGACAAGCTCCTATGGCTACACCTTC
14	TRBJ1-2	TRBV12-3/TRBV12-4	once	TRBD1	CASRGLGQLYGYTF	TGTGCCAGCAGGGGCCTGGGACAGCTTTATGGCTACACCTTC
13	TRBJ1-6	TRBV20-1	.	TRBD1	CSATYRGNSPLHF	TGCAGTGCTACCTACAGGGGGAATTCACCCCTCCACTTT
14	TRBJ2-2	TRBV9	.	TRBD2	CASSPRTSPGELFF	TGTGCCAGCAGCCCACGGACTAGCCCCGGGGAGCTGTTTTTT
16	TRBJ2-1	TRBV20-1	.	.	CSARDFLQGSYNEQFF	TGCAGTGCTAGAGATTTCCTACAGGGCTCCTACAATGAGCAGTTCTTC
13	TRBJ1-2	TRBV30	.	.	CAWSTRRIIGYTF	TGTGCCTGGAGCACACGACGGATTATAGGCTACACCTTC
15	TRBJ1-2	TRBV9	.	.	CASSVDPGVSYGYTF	TGTGCCAGCAGCGTAGATCCAGGGGTTAGCTATGGCTACACCTTC
12	TRBJ1-5	TRBV12-5	.	.	CASGLEGQPQHF	TGTGCTAGTGGTTTGGAGGGGCAGCCCCAGCATTTT
17	TRBJ2-3	TRBV7-3	.	.	CASSLTPTHTSTDTQYF	TGTGCCAGCAGCTTAACCCCGACACATACTAGCACAGATACGCAGTATTTT
15	TRBJ2-5	TRBV28	.	.	CASSKPLGGKATQYF	TGTGCCAGCAGTAAGCCCCTAGGTGGCAAAGCGACCCAGTACTTC
14	TRBJ2-7	TRBV7-9	.	.	CASSGSPTWDEQYF	TGTGCCAGCAGCGGGAGCCCCACTTGGGACGAGCAGTACTTC
13	TRBJ1-2	TRBV20-1	.	.	CSARAGGGDGYTF	TGCAGTGCTAGAGCCGGGGGCGGTGATGGCTACACCTTC
14	TRBJ2-7	TRBV7-8	few	TRBD2	CASSQTSGSYEQYF	TGTGCCAGCAGCCAGACTAGCGGGAGCTACGAGCAGTACTTC
13	TRBJ2-7	TRBV29-1	.	.	CSVSGQPPYEQYF	TGCAGCGTTTCTGGACAGCCCCCCTACGAGCAGTACTTC
14	TRBJ1-6	TRBV25-1	.	.	CASNPTRSNSPLHF	TGTGCCAGCAATCCCACACGGTCGAATTCACCCCTCCACTTT
12	TRBJ1-1	TRBV28	.	.	CASRWAYTEAFF	TGTGCCAGCCGGTGGGCGTACACTGAAGCTTTCTTT
15	TRBJ2-1	TRBV6-5	.	.	CASSYSIQGRGEQFF	TGTGCCAGCAGTTACTCGATTCAGGGGAGGGGTGAGCAGTTCTTC
12	TRBJ1-4	TRBV7-8	.	.	CASSAAGEKLFF	TGTGCCAGCAGCGCTGCGGGGGAAAAACTGTTTTTT
16	TRBJ2-1	TRBV5-1	.	TRBD2	CASGWTSGSIGNEQFF	TGCGCCAGCGGATGGACTAGCGGGAGCATAGGTAATGAGCAGTTCTTC
16	TRBJ2-5	TRBV12-3/TRBV12-4	.	TRBD2	CASRPRSGGWSETQYF	TGTGCCAGCAGGCCGCGTAGCGGGGGGTGGTCGGAGACCCAGTACTTC
16	TRBJ2-3	TRBV20-1	.	TRBD2	CSARGGLAPSTDTQYF	TGCAGTGCTAGGGGGGGACTAGCTCCAAGCACAGATACGCAGTATTTT
13	TRBJ1-1	TRBV20-1	.	TRBD1	CSARGQGARGAFF	TGCAGTGCTAGAGGCCAGGGGGCTCGGGGGGCTTTCTTT
15	TRBJ2-7	TRBV30	.	TRBD2	CAWKIAGADSYEQYF	TGTGCCTGGAAAATAGCGGGAGCCGACTCCTACGAGCAGTACTTC
12	TRBJ2-4	TRBV29-1	.	.	CSVEVPKNIQYF	TGCAGCGTTGAGGTACCCAAAAACATTCAGTACTTC
13	TRBJ2-7	TRBV2	once	.	CASRGRELYEQYF	TGTGCCAGCAGGGGCAGAGAACTATACGAGCAGTACTTC
14	TRBJ2-7	TRBV5-4	.	.	CASSFQQGTYEQYF	TGTGCCAGCAGCTTCCAACAGGGTACCTACGAGCAGTACTTC
12	TRBJ1-4	TRBV30	.	.	CAWSVLGEKLFF	TGTGCCTGGAGTGTATTAGGTGAAAAACTGTTTTTT
18	TRBJ2-1	TRBV7-2	once	TRBD2	CASSFRTGGLASYNEQFF	TGTGCCAGCAGCTTCCGGACGGGGGGACTAGCTTCGTACAATGAGCAGTTCTTC
14	TRBJ1-5	TRBV20-1	.	TRBD1	CSARGTGGGQPQHF	TGCAGTGCTAGAGGGACAGGGGGCGGCCAGCCCCAGCATTTT
12	TRBJ2-3	TRBV29-1	.	TRBD2	CSARATSAEQYF	TGCAGCGCCCGAGCAACTAGCGCGGAGCAGTATTTT
15	TRBJ2-1	TRBV20-1	once	TRBD2	CSARRGTSGVNEQFF	TGCAGTGCTAGACGCGGGACTAGCGGGGTGAATGAGCAGTTCTTC
14	TRBJ2-7	TRBV3-1	.	.	CASSQSLGSYEQYF	TGTGCCAGCAGCCAGTCTCTGGGCTCCTACGAGCAGTACTTC
15	TRBJ1-1	TRBV5-1	.	.	CASSLVRGAGTEAFF	TGCGCCAGCAGCTTGGTCAGGGGCGCAGGCACTGAAGCTTTCTTT
15	TRBJ1-6	TRBV7-9	.	.	CASSRDSPGHSPLHF	TGTGCCAGCAGCCGCGACAGTCCCGGCCATTCACCCCTCCACTTT
12	TRBJ2-3	TRBV20-1	once	.	CSASVLGDTQYF	TGCAGTGCTAGTGTCCTGGGAGATACGCAGTATTTT
14	TRBJ1-1	TRBV12-3/TRBV12-4	.	.	CASSLVQGLTEAFF	TGTGCCAGCAGTTTAGTCCAGGGTTTGACTGAAGCTTTCTTT
14	TRBJ2-3	TRBV5-4	.	.	CASSLWSGGDTQYF	TGTGCCAGCAGCTTATGGTCTGGGGGGGATACGCAGTATTTT
16	TRBJ2-1	TRBV27	.	TRBD2	CASSPPAGRLGNEQFF	TGTGCCAGCAGTCCCCCAGCGGGACGCTTGGGGAATGAGCAGTTCTTC
13	TRBJ1-2	TRBV20-1	.	.	CSATPDRDYGYTF	TGCAGTGCTACTCCCGACAGAGACTATGGCTACACCTTC
15	TRBJ2-1	TRBV7-2	.	.	CASSRYGQPNNEQFF	TGTGCCAGCAGCCGATACGGACAGCCGAACAATGAGCAGTTCTTC
14	TRBJ2-6	TRBV5-1	.	.	CASTSTGGANVLTF	TGCGCCAGCACCTCCACGGGAGGGGCCAACGTCCTGACTTTC
16	TRBJ1-1	TRBV6-6	once	.	CASSYPPLQLNTEAFF	TGTGCCAGCAGTTACCCTCCGCTGCAGTTGAACACTGAAGCTTTCTTT
14	TRBJ1-6	TRBV9	.	.	CASSVLPRESPLHF	TGTGCCAGCAGCGTACTTCCACGGGAGTCACCCCTCCACTTT
15	TRBJ2-7	TRBV29-1	.	.	CSVEDVRLGSYEQYF	TGCAGCGTTGAAGATGTTCGTCTAGGATCCTACGAGCAGTACTTC
14	TRBJ1-5	TRBV12-3/TRBV12-4	.	.	CASSFQGSNQPQHF	TGTGCCAGCAGTTTCCAGGGGAGCAATCAGCCCCAGCATTTT
14	TRBJ2-5	TRBV30	.	.	CAWSVLQSQETQYF	TGTGCCTGGAGTGTATTACAGTCCCAAGAGACCCAGTACTTC
15	TRBJ1-6	TRBV9	.	TRBD1	CASSVARGRNSPLHF	TGTGCCAGCAGCGTAGCCAGGGGGCGAAATTCACCCCTCCACTTT
14	TRBJ2-1	TRBV2	.	.	CASSIARAPLEQFF	TGTGCCAGCTCAATTGCGCGGGCGCCCCTTGAGCAGTTCTTC
15	TRBJ2-7	TRBV28	once	TRBD1	CASNTRDRGFYEQYF	TGTGCCAGCAACACCCGGGACAGGGGCTTCTACGAGCAGTACTTC
14	TRBJ2-2	TRBV7-8	.	.	CASSLQKNTGELFF	TGTGCCAGCAGCCTACAAAAGAACACCGGGGAGCTGTTTTTT
16	TRBJ2-3	TRBV7-3	once	.	CASSYLGNSGTDTQYF	TGTGCCAGCAGCTATTTGGGGAACTCGGGCACAGATACGCAGTATTTT
16	TRBJ2-1	TRBV24-1	.	.	CATSEVEISSYNEQFF	TGTGCCACCAGTGAGGTAGAGATTAGCTCCTACAATGAGCAGTTCTTC
13	TRBJ1-1	TRBV29-1	.	.	CSVLTDLNTEAFF	TGCAGCGTCCTCACTGATCTGAACACTGAAGCTTTCTTT
15	TRBJ2-7	TRBV18	.	TRBD1	CASSPADRGPLEQYF	TGTGCCAGCTCACCCGCGGACAGGGGCCCTCTCGAGCAGTACTTC
13	TRBJ2-4	TRBV7-9	.	.	CASSSGQRDIQYF	TGTGCCAGCAGCTCCGGACAGCGAGACATTCAGTACTTC
12	TRBJ1-2	TRBV29-1	.	.	CSVEIRGYGYTF	TGCAGCGTTGAAATCAGGGGCTATGGCTACACCTTC
15	TRBJ2-3	TRBV27	.	TRBD2	CASSSSRGGRFWQYF	TGTGCCAGCAGTTCTTCCCGGGGAGGGCGGTTCTGGCAGTATTTT